A single sample gave rise to the 10 T cell receptor beta chains below, sequenced in a study of blood T cell repertoires in COVID-19. Clones were read by immunoSEQ multiplex PCR, and TCRdb kept only the in-frame ones, dropping some. Of 150,000 to 200,000 clones listed, about 89% are singletons. Sequencing was carried out using peripheral blood. The source is a man between 65 and 80 years old with acute or convalescent COVID-19.

The V and J genes are TRBV6-5 and TRBJ1-3; a possible D gene is TRBD1 (5 bases). Per the germline V gene, CDR1 is MNHEY and CDR2 is SVGAGI. The V end lost 5 bases, the J end lost 5 bases, and 10 bases lay between the germline ends. The CDR3 length is 13 residues. Written as DNA, the CDR3 is TGTGCCAGCAGTATCAGGGTTAGAAACACCATATATTTT. This codes for CASSIRVRNTIYF.

This sequence joins TRBV28 and TRBJ1-1; D gene ambiguous. Trimming stripped 2 bases from V and 0 bases from J, with 13 bases between. The CDR3 sequence is 16 residues long. Germline V gene data show CDR1 as MDHEN and CDR2 as SYDVKM. CDR3: CASSLPQADMNTEAFF. CDR3 nucleotides: TGTGCCAGCAGTTTACCCCAGGCAGATATGAACACTGAAGCTTTCTTT.

The chain uses TRBV12-5 and TRBJ2-5; 9 positions agree with TRBD2. V dropped 6 bases and J dropped 5; count of bases not matched to a gene: 4. Germline CDR1 and CDR2: LGHNT and FRNRAP. This CDR3 is 13 amino acids long. The CDR3 region has the DNA TGTGCTAGTGGACTAGCGGGTCGGGAGACCCAGTACTTC. This translates into CASGLAGRETQYF.

This sequence joins TRBV5-1 and TRBJ2-3; weak D call: TRBD1 (6 bases). The CDR3 length is 16 residues. V shed 1 base and J shed 0 bases, with 12 bases lying between them. Looked up from germline, CDR1 is SGHRS and CDR2 is YFSETQ. The CDR3 DNA sequence: TGCGCCAGCAGCTTGAGGGTAACAGGGAGCACAGATACGCAGTATTTT. This translates into CASSLRVTGSTDTQYF.

J is TRBJ1-1 and V is TRBV28, with a possible D match to TRBD1 (5 bases). CDR3 length: 16 amino acids. CDR1 is MDHEN and CDR2 is SYDVKM in the germline V gene. Trimming took 3 bases from V and 7 from J, leaving 21 bases between them. The CDR3 nucleotides are TGTGCCAGCAGTTTCTATACCGGGACTCAAGGGATTGAAGCTTTCTTT. Translation: CASSFYTGTQGIEAFF.

The V gene is TRBV6-2 or TRBV6-3, the J gene TRBJ1-5; weak D call: TRBD1 (6 bases). Trimming shortened V by 2 bases and J by 7 bases, and 15 bases separated the two germline ends. Germline CDR1 and CDR2: MNHEY and SVGEGT. CDR3 length: 15 residues. For the CDR3, the DNA is TGTGCCAGCAGTTACGAACAGGGATTAACCCAGCCCCAGCATTTT. This translates into CASSYEQGLTQPQHF.

The DNA of the CDR3 is TGTGCCAGCAGCCAAGAATCTAATCAGCCCCAGCATTTT. It is translated as CASSQESNQPQHF. The chain uses TRBV3-1 (or the pseudogene TRBV3-2) and TRBJ1-5; no clear D gene. The germline CDR1 and CDR2 sequences are LGHDT and YNNKEL (reference sequence). V was shortened by 0 bases and J by 4 bases, with 4 bases between the two germline ends. CDR3 length: 13 residues.

The CDR3 sequence is CASSLRPRGMDTGELFF. The CDR3 DNA is TGTGCCAGCAGTTTGAGGCCCAGAGGGATGGACACCGGGGAGCTGTTTTTT. The chain joins TRBV27 to TRBJ2-2; D might be TRBD2 (5 bases). V lost 3 bases and J lost 3, with 17 bases in between. The CDR3 runs to 17 residues. Germline CDR1 and CDR2: MNHEY and SMNVEV (reference sequence).

The V and J genes are TRBV7-3 and TRBJ2-1, with a weak D call TRBD1 (5 bases). Germline V gene sequence: CDR1 SGHTA, CDR2 FQGTGA. V was shortened by 5 bases and J by 0 bases, with 11 bases between the two germline ends. The CDR3 loop spans 15 amino acids. The CDR3 protein is CASSPQGPSYNEQFF. The CDR3 bases are TGTGCCAGCAGCCCCCAGGGCCCCTCCTACAATGAGCAGTTCTTC.

The chain links TRBV27 to TRBJ2-5; weak D call: TRBD1 (6 bases). Germline CDR1 and CDR2: MNHEY and SMNVEV (reference sequence). Between the trimmed V and J ends, which lost 3 bases and 7 bases, there was a span of 12 bases. The CDR3 runs to 13 residues. Written as DNA, the CDR3 is TGTGCCAGCAGTTTTGGCCAGGGGTTGACCCAGTACTTC. This gives the protein CASSFGQGLTQYF.